This T cell receptor beta chain was captured in a study of PD-L1 blockade in urothelial cancer. Study background: Blood-derived samples held a median 141,255 T cells.

Generated by immunoSEQ multiplex PCR, the TCRdb table keeps only in-frame clones and is missing some. The sample includes over 65,000 clones, 84% of them seen just once. This CDR3 spans 15 amino acids. The germline V gene has CDR1 SGHRS and CDR2 YFSETQ. Between the trimmed V and J ends, which lost 5 bases and 4 bases, there was a span of 16 bases. Patients had locally advanced or metastatic urothelial carcinoma. The gene calls are TRBV5-1 and TRBJ2-1, with TRBD2 as a possible D gene (5 bases). The origin of this receptor is a man between 65 and 79 years old with urothelial cancer. Material: PBMCs, obtained around atezolizumab (anti-PD-L1) treatment. This CDR3 reads CASRASSTEYNEQFF. In DNA, the CDR3 is TGCGCCAGCAGGGCTAGCAGCACGGAGTACAATGAGCAGTTCTTC.